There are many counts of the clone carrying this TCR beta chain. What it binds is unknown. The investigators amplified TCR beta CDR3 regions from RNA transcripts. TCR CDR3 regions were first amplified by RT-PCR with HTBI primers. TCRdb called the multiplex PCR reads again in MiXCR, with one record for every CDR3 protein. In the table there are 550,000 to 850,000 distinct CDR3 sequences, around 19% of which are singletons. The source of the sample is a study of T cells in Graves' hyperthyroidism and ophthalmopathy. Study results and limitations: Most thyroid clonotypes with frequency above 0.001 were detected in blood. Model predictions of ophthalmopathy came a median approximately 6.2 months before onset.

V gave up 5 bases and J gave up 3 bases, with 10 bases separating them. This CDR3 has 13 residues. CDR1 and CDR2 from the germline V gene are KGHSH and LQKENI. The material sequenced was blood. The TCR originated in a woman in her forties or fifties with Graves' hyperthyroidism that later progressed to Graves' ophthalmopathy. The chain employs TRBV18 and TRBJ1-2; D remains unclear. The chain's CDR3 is CASSSYTDYGYTF. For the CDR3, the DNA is TGTGCCAGCTCATCCTACACAGACTATGGCTACACCTTC.